These T cell receptor beta chains were read from a single sample in a study of blood T cell repertoires in COVID-19. Clones were sequenced by immunoSEQ multiplex PCR, and TCRdb holds only the in-frame ones, with some missing. The sample records about 16,000 clones, around 88% being singletons. Sequencing was done on a sample of peripheral blood. The source of these receptors is a human donor in a cohort sampled during active COVID-19. Each CDR3 is given with its conserved first and last residue. Each record gives: J gene, D gene, clone size, V gene, CDR3 length, CDR3 protein, CDR3 DNA. D genes are given only for firm matches. Size values are once, few and many counts, or a class for expanded clones, and some rows have none.

J gene: TRBJ1-2; D gene: .; clone size: .; V gene: TRBV6-2/TRBV6-3; CDR3 length: 17; CDR3 protein: CASSPIRGSGHNYGYTF; CDR3 DNA: TGTGCCAGCAGCCCTATACGGGGTTCCGGCCATAACTATGGCTACACCTTC
J gene: TRBJ1-1; D gene: .; clone size: .; V gene: TRBV29-1; CDR3 length: 12; CDR3 protein: CSVFSGATEAFF; CDR3 DNA: TGCAGCGTCTTTTCAGGGGCGACTGAAGCTTTCTTT
J gene: TRBJ2-1; D gene: TRBD2; clone size: .; V gene: TRBV9; CDR3 length: 16; CDR3 protein: CASSGSGGASYNEQFF; CDR3 DNA: TGTGCCAGCAGCGGAAGCGGGGGGGCCTCCTACAATGAGCAGTTCTTC
J gene: TRBJ1-5; D gene: .; clone size: .; V gene: TRBV6-5; CDR3 length: 15; CDR3 protein: CASRKDIKMGQPQHF; CDR3 DNA: TGTGCCAGCAGGAAAGACATAAAAATGGGTCAGCCCCAGCATTTT
J gene: TRBJ1-1; D gene: TRBD1; clone size: .; V gene: TRBV19; CDR3 length: 15; CDR3 protein: CASSRGQGVNTEAFF; CDR3 DNA: TGTGCCAGTAGTAGGGGACAGGGGGTGAACACTGAAGCTTTCTTT
J gene: TRBJ1-1; D gene: .; clone size: .; V gene: TRBV7-9; CDR3 length: 13; CDR3 protein: CASSLSGNTEAFF; CDR3 DNA: TGTGCCAGCAGCTTAAGCGGGAACACTGAAGCTTTCTTT
J gene: TRBJ2-6; D gene: TRBD2; clone size: .; V gene: TRBV7-9; CDR3 length: 16; CDR3 protein: CASCWEGRAGANVLTF; CDR3 DNA: TGTGCCAGCTGTTGGGAGGGCCGGGCTGGGGCCAACGTCCTGACTTTC
J gene: TRBJ1-1; D gene: TRBD1; clone size: .; V gene: TRBV9; CDR3 length: 16; CDR3 protein: CASSPQGAVRVTEAFF; CDR3 DNA: TGTGCCAGCAGCCCCCAGGGGGCGGTGAGAGTCACTGAAGCTTTCTTT
J gene: TRBJ1-2; D gene: TRBD1; clone size: .; V gene: TRBV11-2; CDR3 length: 14; CDR3 protein: CASSFDPTGIGYTF; CDR3 DNA: TGTGCCAGCAGCTTCGACCCGACAGGGATTGGCTACACCTTC
J gene: TRBJ2-7; D gene: .; clone size: .; V gene: TRBV19; CDR3 length: 14; CDR3 protein: CASSIGRGGYEQYF; CDR3 DNA: TGTGCCAGTAGTATCGGAAGGGGTGGTTACGAGCAGTACTTC
J gene: TRBJ1-4; D gene: .; clone size: .; V gene: TRBV6-6; CDR3 length: 15; CDR3 protein: CASIQDTWYNEKLFF; CDR3 DNA: TGTGCCAGCATCCAAGACACTTGGTATAATGAAAAACTGTTTTTT
J gene: TRBJ1-1; D gene: .; clone size: .; V gene: TRBV6-2/TRBV6-3; CDR3 length: 20; CDR3 protein: CASSYDPRKQGDRVNTEAFF; CDR3 DNA: TGTGCCAGCAGTTACGACCCGCGGAAACAGGGCGATAGGGTGAACACTGAAGCTTTCTTT
J gene: TRBJ2-1; D gene: TRBD2; clone size: once; V gene: TRBV2; CDR3 length: 15; CDR3 protein: CAGSGGAGLGNEQFF; CDR3 DNA: TGTGCCGGTAGCGGGGGGGCCGGGCTTGGCAATGAGCAGTTCTTC
J gene: TRBJ2-4; D gene: TRBD1; clone size: few; V gene: TRBV28; CDR3 length: 16; CDR3 protein: CASSFSGTVGKNIQYF; CDR3 DNA: TGTGCCAGCAGTTTCTCCGGGACAGTTGGCAAAAACATTCAGTACTTC
J gene: TRBJ2-5; D gene: .; clone size: .; V gene: TRBV5-1; CDR3 length: 14; CDR3 protein: CASSYGALAETQYF; CDR3 DNA: TGCGCCAGCAGCTATGGGGCCCTGGCAGAGACCCAGTACTTC
J gene: TRBJ1-1; D gene: .; clone size: .; V gene: TRBV6-5; CDR3 length: 15; CDR3 protein: CAHARVQLMNTEAFF; CDR3 DNA: TGTGCCCACGCGAGAGTTCAACTGATGAACACTGAAGCTTTCTTT
J gene: TRBJ1-6; D gene: TRBD1; clone size: .; V gene: TRBV6-5; CDR3 length: 15; CDR3 protein: CASSLVDRGGSPLHF; CDR3 DNA: TGTGCCAGCAGTCTAGTGGACAGGGGTGGTTCACCCCTCCACTTT
J gene: TRBJ2-1; D gene: .; clone size: .; V gene: TRBV21-1; CDR3 length: 14; CDR3 protein: CASSRRGPHNEQFF; CDR3 DNA: TGTGCCAGCAGCAGGAGGGGACCACACAATGAGCAGTTCTTC
J gene: TRBJ1-5; D gene: .; clone size: .; V gene: TRBV4-1; CDR3 length: 18; CDR3 protein: CASSPNPGASYSNQPQHF; CDR3 DNA: TGCGCCAGCAGCCCCAATCCGGGAGCCTCCTATAGCAATCAGCCCCAGCATTTT
J gene: TRBJ1-1; D gene: .; clone size: .; V gene: TRBV6-5; CDR3 length: 14; CDR3 protein: CASTPPTGNLRAFF; CDR3 DNA: TGTGCCAGCACTCCACCAACAGGGAACCTTCGAGCTTTCTTT
J gene: TRBJ1-3; D gene: .; clone size: .; V gene: TRBV19; CDR3 length: 17; CDR3 protein: CASSIGPSPYSGNTIYF; CDR3 DNA: TGTGCCAGTAGTATTGGGCCCTCTCCATACTCTGGAAACACCATATATTTT
J gene: TRBJ1-2; D gene: TRBD1; clone size: .; V gene: TRBV7-8; CDR3 length: 15; CDR3 protein: CASSPNFDRGVGYTF; CDR3 DNA: TGTGCCAGCAGCCCAAACTTCGACAGGGGTGTTGGCTACACCTTC
J gene: TRBJ1-1; D gene: .; clone size: .; V gene: TRBV9; CDR3 length: 14; CDR3 protein: CASSATGTRTEAFF; CDR3 DNA: TGTGCCAGCAGCGCGACAGGTACTCGGACTGAAGCTTTCTTT
J gene: TRBJ1-1; D gene: TRBD1; clone size: .; V gene: TRBV4-1; CDR3 length: 13; CDR3 protein: CASSLTGGTEAFF; CDR3 DNA: TGCGCCAGCAGCCTCACAGGGGGCACTGAAGCTTTCTTT
J gene: TRBJ2-7; D gene: .; clone size: .; V gene: TRBV7-7; CDR3 length: 14; CDR3 protein: CASSFGVGPYEQYF; CDR3 DNA: TGTGCCAGCAGCTTCGGGGTTGGGCCCTACGAGCAGTACTTC
J gene: TRBJ2-5; D gene: TRBD2; clone size: .; V gene: TRBV5-1; CDR3 length: 16; CDR3 protein: CASSLVVSGGPGTQYF; CDR3 DNA: TGCGCCAGCAGCTTGGTGGTTAGCGGGGGCCCGGGGACCCAGTACTTC
J gene: TRBJ2-7; D gene: TRBD1; clone size: .; V gene: TRBV3-1/TRBV3-2; CDR3 length: 15; CDR3 protein: CASSHDQGDPYEQYF; CDR3 DNA: TGTGCCAGCAGCCATGATCAGGGGGACCCATACGAGCAGTACTTC
J gene: TRBJ2-2; D gene: TRBD2; clone size: .; V gene: TRBV4-1; CDR3 length: 18; CDR3 protein: CASSQPTSGGASTGELFF; CDR3 DNA: TGCGCCAGCAGCCAGCCAACTAGCGGGGGGGCTTCTACCGGGGAGCTGTTTTTT
J gene: TRBJ2-7; D gene: TRBD1; clone size: .; V gene: TRBV9; CDR3 length: 14; CDR3 protein: CASSRGQGAYEQYF; CDR3 DNA: TGTGCCAGCAGCCGCGGACAGGGAGCCTACGAGCAGTACTTC
J gene: TRBJ1-4; D gene: TRBD1; clone size: .; V gene: TRBV7-6; CDR3 length: 13; CDR3 protein: CASSAGQRSVLFF; CDR3 DNA: TGTGCCAGCAGCGCGGGACAGCGATCTGTTTTGTTTTTT
J gene: TRBJ2-1; D gene: TRBD2; clone size: few; V gene: TRBV27; CDR3 length: 14; CDR3 protein: CASSSSGGAEEQFF; CDR3 DNA: TGTGCCAGCAGTTCTAGCGGGGGGGCCGAGGAGCAGTTCTTC
J gene: TRBJ2-7; D gene: TRBD1; clone size: few; V gene: TRBV19; CDR3 length: 16; CDR3 protein: CASTSAWGQGAYEQYF; CDR3 DNA: TGTGCCAGTACCTCGGCCTGGGGACAGGGGGCCTACGAGCAGTACTTC
J gene: TRBJ1-5; D gene: TRBD1; clone size: once; V gene: TRBV6-5; CDR3 length: 14; CDR3 protein: CASRGGAGNQPQHF; CDR3 DNA: TGTGCCAGCAGAGGGGGCGCGGGAAATCAGCCCCAGCATTTT
J gene: TRBJ1-1; D gene: TRBD1; clone size: .; V gene: TRBV6-5; CDR3 length: 16; CDR3 protein: CASSYSVRDRVSEAFF; CDR3 DNA: TGTGCCAGCAGTTACTCTGTCCGGGACAGGGTATCTGAAGCTTTCTTT
J gene: TRBJ2-7; D gene: TRBD1; clone size: medium-sized; V gene: TRBV7-9; CDR3 length: 14; CDR3 protein: CASSLVGTAYEQYF; CDR3 DNA: TGTGCCAGCAGCTTAGTCGGGACAGCCTACGAGCAGTACTTC
J gene: TRBJ1-2; D gene: .; clone size: .; V gene: TRBV2; CDR3 length: 12; CDR3 protein: CASSASGYGYTF; CDR3 DNA: TGTGCCAGCAGTGCCTCGGGGTATGGCTACACCTTC
J gene: TRBJ2-2; D gene: .; clone size: .; V gene: TRBV7-8; CDR3 length: 15; CDR3 protein: CASSLDTWGTGELFF; CDR3 DNA: TGTGCCAGCAGCCTGGACACTTGGGGCACCGGGGAGCTGTTTTTT
J gene: TRBJ2-1; D gene: .; clone size: .; V gene: TRBV27; CDR3 length: 13; CDR3 protein: CASSLTARNEQFF; CDR3 DNA: TGTGCCAGCAGTTTAACTGCGAGAAATGAGCAGTTCTTC
J gene: TRBJ2-2; D gene: .; clone size: .; V gene: TRBV10-3; CDR3 length: 18; CDR3 protein: CAIREGDRVAYILGELFF; CDR3 DNA: TGTGCCATCCGGGAGGGGGACAGGGTAGCCTACATCCTCGGGGAGCTGTTTTTT
J gene: TRBJ1-1; D gene: .; clone size: .; V gene: TRBV6-5; CDR3 length: 11; CDR3 protein: CASIHRVEAFF; CDR3 DNA: TGTGCCAGCATCCACAGGGTAGAAGCTTTCTTT
J gene: TRBJ2-5; D gene: TRBD2; clone size: .; V gene: TRBV28; CDR3 length: 17; CDR3 protein: CASSLGRASGVQETQYF; CDR3 DNA: TGTGCCAGCAGTTTAGGGAGGGCTAGCGGGGTCCAAGAGACCCAGTACTTC
J gene: TRBJ1-6; D gene: .; clone size: .; V gene: TRBV28; CDR3 length: 10; CDR3 protein: CASGRSPLHF; CDR3 DNA: TGTGCCAGCGGGAGATCACCCCTCCACTTT
J gene: TRBJ1-5; D gene: TRBD1; clone size: .; V gene: TRBV27; CDR3 length: 16; CDR3 protein: CASSLRTGLPNQPQHF; CDR3 DNA: TGTGCCAGCAGTTTGAGGACAGGGCTGCCAAATCAGCCCCAGCATTTT
J gene: TRBJ2-3; D gene: .; clone size: .; V gene: TRBV24-1; CDR3 length: 18; CDR3 protein: CATSDGDSTRGNTDTQYF; CDR3 DNA: TGTGCCACCAGTGATGGGGACAGTACTCGGGGGAACACAGATACGCAGTATTTT
J gene: TRBJ1-1; D gene: .; clone size: .; V gene: TRBV29-1; CDR3 length: 13; CDR3 protein: CSVEEGRNTEAFF; CDR3 DNA: TGCAGCGTTGAAGAGGGCAGGAACACTGAAGCTTTCTTT
J gene: TRBJ2-1; D gene: TRBD2; clone size: .; V gene: TRBV18; CDR3 length: 16; CDR3 protein: CASSGASGGAGGEQFF; CDR3 DNA: TGTGCCAGCTCAGGGGCTAGCGGGGGGGCCGGCGGTGAGCAGTTCTTC
J gene: TRBJ1-1; D gene: TRBD1; clone size: .; V gene: TRBV18; CDR3 length: 17; CDR3 protein: CASSPLEPGQLNTEAFF; CDR3 DNA: TGTGCCAGCTCACCACTGGAACCGGGACAGTTGAACACTGAAGCTTTCTTT
J gene: TRBJ1-2; D gene: TRBD1; clone size: .; V gene: TRBV6-2/TRBV6-3; CDR3 length: 14; CDR3 protein: CASSFPGQLYGYTF; CDR3 DNA: TGTGCCAGCAGTTTCCCGGGACAGCTCTATGGCTACACCTTC
J gene: TRBJ1-6; D gene: .; clone size: medium-sized; V gene: TRBV28; CDR3 length: 13; CDR3 protein: CASSLGAGAPLHF; CDR3 DNA: TGTGCCAGCAGTTTAGGGGCAGGGGCTCCTCTCCACTTT